This T cell receptor (beta chain) was captured in a study of cytomegalovirus exposure and HLA in healthy donors. Broader study findings: Later analysis reportedly placed an Asian-associated ancestry cluster below the roughly 700-donor mean in N-insertions. Analyzed later, most CMV-associated TCR beta chains appeared HLA-restricted. Later analysis demonstrated an association between a missense DCLRE1C variant and TCR beta V- and J-gene trimming. In an earlier analysis, productive rearrangement rates for most beta V segments clustered near 87% or 30%.

The germline gives CDR1 LNHDA, CDR2 SQIVND (reference sequence). The CDR3 has 15 residues. After removal of 2 bases from V and 4 bases from J, the junction contained 2 bases not matched to a gene. With 60 Vbeta and 13 Jbeta primers, the PCR was carried out. Generated by immunoSEQ multiplex PCR, the TCRdb table keeps only in-frame clones and is missing some. The profile covers around 120,000 clones, with 80% appearing a single time and 7.5% to 9% taken by the ten largest. Note on this clone: Its antigen is not known.

The sequenced material came from PBMCs. This TCR was sampled from a female donor in good health and CMV-seropositive. The chain employs TRBV19 and TRBJ2-3; 11 bases are a match to TRBD2. The CDR3 region has the DNA TGTGCCAGTAGTATACTACTAGCGGGGGCAGATACGCAGTATTTT. It specifies CASSILLAGADTQYF.